This T cell receptor (beta chain) was recovered during a study of T-cell reconstitution after alpha-beta-depleted transplantation in children. For TCRbeta, the library was prepared with unique molecular identifiers. TCRdb passed the PCR reads through MiXCR, listing each CDR3 protein once. The top ten hold 1.1% of the sample, which has around 680,000 distinct CDR3 sequences, 16% seen once. CDR1 SGHTA and CDR2 FQGNSA come from the germline V gene. V lost 1 base, J lost 1 base, and 7 bases lay in between. There are 14 residues in the CDR3. This clonotype showed up just a few times. This could be a read error, since a much larger clone is one nucleotide away.

V usage is TRBV7-2 and J usage is TRBJ2-5, with unresolved D. Here the sequenced sample was PBMCs from the stem cell graft donor, taken from the stem cell graft. This clonotype was obtained from a human donor who donated a stem cell graft to a child with acute myeloid leukemia. CDR3 sequence reads: CASSLDGSQETQYF. The CDR3 DNA follows: TGTGCCAGCAGCTTAGACGGGTCCCAAGAGACCCAGTACTTC.